The 19 T cell receptor beta chains in this list originate from one sample, sequenced in a study of multiple sclerosis patients with progressive multifocal leukoencephalopathy. The table came from immunoSEQ multiplex PCR; TCRdb's copy has only in-frame clones and leaves some out. The table includes around 25,000 clones, under 95% detected once. Time point described: 12 to 13 months of natalizumab therapy. The sample was PBMCs, taken from a patient treated with natalizumab. These receptors originate from a young man with multiple sclerosis.

The genes are TRBV27 and TRBJ2-3; D is unresolved. V lost 6 bases and J lost 4, with 8 bases in between. Germline loops: CDR1 MNHEY, CDR2 SMNVEV (reference sequence). The CDR3 has 12 amino acids. The CDR3 sequence: CASRPHPDTQYF. DNA of the CDR3: TGTGCCAGCAGGCCTCATCCAGATACGCAGTATTTT.

The chain links TRBV7-9 to TRBJ2-5; tentatively, D is TRBD1 or TRBD2 (5 bases each). The tail of the sequence fits TRBJ2-7 better, so the J call may be wrong. This CDR3 has 15 amino acids. CDR1 and CDR2 (germline): SEHNR, FQNEAQ (reference sequence). This CDR3 is CASSKGTVSSYEQYF. The CDR3 DNA reads as TGTGCCAGCAGCAAGGGGACGGTGAGCTCCTACGAGCAGTACTTC.

CDR3 in amino acids: CASSLVGRLAGGYEQYV. The CDR3, as DNA: TGTGCCAGCAGCTTAGTAGGGCGGCTAGCGGGGGGATACGAGCAGTACGTC. This rearrangement joins TRBV11-2 to TRBJ2-7; 11 positions match TRBD2. Germline trimming cut 1 base from V and 4 bases from J; bases unmatched to any gene: 9. Germline V CDR1 and CDR2: SGHAT, FQNNGV. The CDR3 contains 17 residues.

This chain connects TRBV4-1 to TRBJ2-5, with 8 bases that match TRBD2. V lost 9 bases and J lost 4; bases outside the gene matches: 7. The CDR3 has 13 residues. CDR1 and CDR2 (germline): MGHRA, YSYEKL. CDR3 amino acids: CASTGTRLETQYF. CDR3 in DNA: TGCGCCAGTACCGGGACTAGACTAGAGACCCAGTACTTC.

The chain couples TRBV6-4 to TRBJ2-3; D unclear. The CDR3 is made up of 13 amino acids. The V and J ends lost 3 bases and 2 bases respectively, with 6 bases between them. CDR1 MRHNA and CDR2 SNTAGT come from the germline V gene. Here the CDR3 reads CASSEGVTDTQYF. The CDR3 region has the DNA TGTGCCAGCAGTGAGGGCGTCACAGATACGCAGTATTTT.

The chain couples TRBV5-4 to TRBJ2-7; 7 positions agree with TRBD2. Germline lookup yields CDR1 SGHNT and CDR2 YYREEE (reference sequence). The J segment lost 2 bases and the V segment lost 7 bases, leaving 9 bases of the junction unmatched. There are 14 residues in the CDR3. The chain's CDR3 is CASRMGGSPYEQYF. CDR3 nucleotide sequence: TGTGCCAGCCGCATGGGCGGGAGCCCCTACGAGCAGTACTTC.

This clone was counted a few times. The chain recombines TRBV7-9 with TRBJ1-3, with D unclear. Looked up from germline, CDR1 is SEHNR and CDR2 is FQNEAQ (reference sequence). Trimming stripped 6 bases from V and 4 bases from J, with 7 bases between. CDR3 length: 12 amino acids. CDR3: CASSIAGNTIYF. The CDR3 DNA sequence: TGTGCCAGCAGTATAGCCGGAAACACCATATATTTT.

The chain is built from TRBV19 and TRBJ1-1; a weak D match, TRBD1 (6 bases). Per the germline V gene, CDR1 is LNHDA and CDR2 is SQIVND (reference sequence). The CDR3 runs 15 residues. Trimming removed 3 bases from V and 5 bases from J, with 16 bases in between. CDR3 sequence (DNA): TGTGCCAGTAGTATGAGCGGGGGGGCGCTTACTGAAGCTTTCTTT. Translated, it gives CASSMSGGALTEAFF.

This sequence joins TRBV9 and TRBJ2-3; possibly TRBD2 for D (6 bases). The CDR3 is 16 residues long. CDR1 and CDR2 from the germline V gene are SGDLS and YYNGEE. Trimming pared 3 bases from V and 7 bases from J, leaving 21 bases between. The CDR3 is CASSAPRGDSLNTQYF. DNA of the CDR3: TGTGCCAGCAGCGCCCCCAGAGGGGACTCCCTGAATACGCAGTATTTT.

This chain uses TRBV11-2 with TRBJ1-3; D is perhaps TRBD1 (5 bases). Trimming shortened V by 5 bases and J by 2 bases, and 13 bases separated the two germline ends. Germline V gene sequence: CDR1 SGHAT, CDR2 FQNNGV. The CDR3 spans 15 residues. The CDR3 nucleotides read TGTGCCAGCAGCCCCGGGGGGTCCCCTGGAAACACCATATATTTT. Translation: CASSPGGSPGNTIYF.

The J gene is TRBJ2-3, the V gene TRBV6-5, with a possible D match to TRBD2 (6 bases). The V gene's germline CDR1 is MNHEY and CDR2 SVGAGI. Trimming left V 5 bases short and J 0 bases short, with 9 bases between. The CDR3 contains 14 residues. The CDR3 nucleotides are TGTGCCAGCAGTCCGGGACTCAGCACAGATACGCAGTATTTT. Its protein is CASSPGLSTDTQYF.

This chain links TRBV7-9 with TRBJ2-7; 7 positions agree with TRBD1. The CDR3 totals 14 residues. The germline gives CDR1 SEHNR, CDR2 FQNEAQ (reference sequence). V lost 3 bases, J lost 4 bases, and 6 bases stayed unmatched. CDR3 sequence: CASSLADRAYEQYF. The CDR3 nucleotides read TGTGCCAGCAGCTTGGCAGACAGGGCATACGAGCAGTACTTC.

The V and J genes are TRBV6-6 and TRBJ2-7; D is possibly TRBD2 (6 bases). The CDR3 runs 13 residues. CDR1 and CDR2 (germline): MNHNY, SVGAGI (reference sequence). The V and J ends lost 5 bases and 4 bases respectively, with 12 bases between them. The CDR3 coding sequence is TGTGCCAGCAGTGGGGGGAGGAATTACGAGCAGTACGTC. This encodes CASSGGRNYEQYV.

J is TRBJ2-2 and V is TRBV10-3; 8 bases agree with TRBD1. CDR1 is ENHRY, CDR2 SYGVKD, per germline. J lost 7 bases, V lost 6 bases, and 10 bases had no gene match. This CDR3 contains 15 residues. The CDR3 DNA is TGTGCCATCAGCCCAGGACAGGGAGTAGGCGGGGAGCTGTTTTTT. Translated: CAISPGQGVGGELFF.

V is TRBV7-2 and J is TRBJ2-1, with TRBD1 as a possible D gene (6 bases). V lost 4 bases and J lost 1, with 11 bases in between. CDR1 is SGHTA, CDR2 FQGNSA, per germline. CDR3 length: 15 residues. CDR3 loop: CASSYTGTSYNEQFF. The CDR3, as DNA: TGTGCCAGCAGCTACACAGGGACGTCCTACAATGAGCAGTTCTTC.

The chain has TRBV4-3 and TRBJ2-5, with unresolved D. With 4 bases removed from V and 4 bases from J, the gap between germline ends came to 13 bases. Per the germline V gene, CDR1 is LGHNA and CDR2 is YSLEER. The CDR3 length is 14 residues. The CDR3 sequence is CASSPTVRRETQYF. The DNA for the CDR3 is TGCGCCAGCAGCCCTACAGTGAGAAGAGAGACCCAGTACTTC.

There are a few counts of this clone. This rearrangement joins TRBV19 to TRBJ1-1; D is ambiguous. Between the trimmed V and J ends, which lost 8 bases and 6 bases, there was a span of 16 bases. The CDR3 is made up of 13 amino acids. In germline, CDR1 is LNHDA, CDR2 SQIVND (reference sequence). CDR3 region: CASWLGSRSEAFF. DNA for the CDR3: TGTGCCAGTTGGTTAGGTTCAAGATCTGAAGCTTTCTTT.

V gene TRBV2 combines with J gene TRBJ1-2; 8 bases align to TRBD1. This CDR3 is 12 amino acids long. Looked up from germline, CDR1 is SNHLY and CDR2 is FYNNEI. The V gene end was trimmed by 6 bases and the J gene end by 8 bases; junction bases not matched to a gene: 5. CDR3 bases: TGTGCCAGCAGGGACAACAGGGGGGGCTACACCTTC. Its translation is CASRDNRGGYTF. Variable domain in full (rest from reference TRBV2 and TRBJ1-2): EPEVTQTPSHQVTQMGQEVILRCVPISNHLYFYWYRQILGQKVEFLVSFYNNEISEKSEIFDDQFSVERPDGSNFTLKIRSTKLEDSAMYFCASRDNRGGYTFGSGTRLTVV.

The chain carries TRBV18 and TRBJ2-5; possibly TRBD1 or TRBD2 for D (6 bases each). The V gene's germline CDR1 is KGHSH and CDR2 LQKENI. The V gene lost 4 bases and the J gene lost 1 base, with 13 bases spanning the gap. CDR3 length equals 15 residues. CDR3 loop: CASSRLGGRQETQYF. CDR3 in DNA: TGTGCCAGCTCACGTCTGGGGGGCCGCCAAGAGACCCAGTACTTC.